This T cell receptor (beta chain) was sequenced during a study of T cells after yellow fever vaccination. This clonotype was counted a few times. TCRdb reanalysed the 5' RACE reads using MiXCR and keeps one entry per CDR3 protein. The sample carries 450,000 to 550,000 distinct CDR3 sequences, just over 20% recorded once. This material consisted of PBMCs, taken about 20 days after the first yellow fever vaccination. This receptor was taken from a man aged 18 to 35 who received the YFV17D yellow fever vaccine.

CDR3 region: CASSLGQGNFYGYTF. CDR3 nucleotides: TGTGCCAGCAGCTTGGGACAGGGGAATTTCTATGGCTACACCTTC. The V call is TRBV5-5, the J call TRBJ1-2; 8 bases are a match to TRBD1. The CDR3 contains 15 residues. Germline-derived CDR1 and CDR2 are SGHKS and YYEKEE (reference sequence). V lost 0 bases, J lost 4 bases, and 5 bases stayed unmatched.